This T cell receptor (beta chain) was profiled in a study of blood T cells in healthy people across ages. Primed by a sample-barcoded 5' primer and a J-beta primer mix, a second PCR proceeded for 7 to 11 cycles. TCRdb itself ran the 5' RACE reads through MiXCR, one entry per CDR3 protein. The repertoire holds approximately 900,000 distinct CDR3 sequences, with 25% to 35% as singletons. Germline CDR1 and CDR2: MNHEY and SVGAGI. The germline V and J ends were trimmed by 5 bases and 2 bases, with 15 bases remaining between them. The CDR3 runs to 15 residues. These data also featured in a second study, about T cells of mothers and their children. As reported in that work: Sequencing got over 9 million TCR beta CDR3 reads from each mother and several million from each child.

The specimen was blood. This sequence originates from a woman aged 40 to 55 in good health. The chain recombines TRBV6-5 with TRBJ1-1; possible D gene TRBD1, 5 bases. CDR3 in DNA: TGTGCCAGCAGTAGGGGAAGGACGGCCAACACTGAAGCTTTCTTT. It specifies CASSRGRTANTEAFF.